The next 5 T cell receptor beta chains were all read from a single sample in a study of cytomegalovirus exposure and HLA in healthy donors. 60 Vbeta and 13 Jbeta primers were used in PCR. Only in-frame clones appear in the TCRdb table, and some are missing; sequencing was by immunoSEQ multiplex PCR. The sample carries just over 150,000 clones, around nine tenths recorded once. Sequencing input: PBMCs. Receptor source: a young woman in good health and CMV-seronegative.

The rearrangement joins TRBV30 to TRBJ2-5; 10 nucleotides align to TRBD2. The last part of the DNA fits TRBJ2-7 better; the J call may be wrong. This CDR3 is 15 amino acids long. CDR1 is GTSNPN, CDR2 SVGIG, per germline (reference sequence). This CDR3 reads CAWSLLAGPTYEQYF. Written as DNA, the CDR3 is TGTGCCTGGAGTCTACTAGCGGGGCCCACCTACGAGCAGTACTTC.

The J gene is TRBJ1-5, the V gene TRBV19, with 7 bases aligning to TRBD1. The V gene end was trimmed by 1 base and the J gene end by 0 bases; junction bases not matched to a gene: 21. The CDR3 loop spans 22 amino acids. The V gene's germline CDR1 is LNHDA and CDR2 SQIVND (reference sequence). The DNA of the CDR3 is TGTGCCAGTAGTATAGTTTCGTGGAGGGACAGTTATCGGGTCGATAGCAATCAGCCCCAGCATTTT. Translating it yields CASSIVSWRDSYRVDSNQPQHF.

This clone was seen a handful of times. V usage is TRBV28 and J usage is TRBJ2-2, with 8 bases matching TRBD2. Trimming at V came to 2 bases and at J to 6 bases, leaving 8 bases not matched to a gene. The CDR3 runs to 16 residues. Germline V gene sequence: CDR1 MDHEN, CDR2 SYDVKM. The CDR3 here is CASSLEGLVFPGELFF. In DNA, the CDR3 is TGTGCCAGCAGTTTAGAGGGACTAGTGTTCCCCGGGGAGCTGTTTTTT.

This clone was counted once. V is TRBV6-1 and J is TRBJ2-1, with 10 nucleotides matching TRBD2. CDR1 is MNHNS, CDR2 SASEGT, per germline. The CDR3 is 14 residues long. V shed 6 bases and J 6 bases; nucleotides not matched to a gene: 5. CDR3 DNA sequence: TGTGCCAGCAGCGATAGCGGGGGGATCAATGAGCAGTTCTTC. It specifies CASSDSGGINEQFF.

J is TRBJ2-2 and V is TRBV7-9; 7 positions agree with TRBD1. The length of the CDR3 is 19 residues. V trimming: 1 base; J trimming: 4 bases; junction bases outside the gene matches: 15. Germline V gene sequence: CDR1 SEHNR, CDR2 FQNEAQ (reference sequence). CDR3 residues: CASSLGSLGGGRSTGELFF. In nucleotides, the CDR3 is TGTGCCAGCAGCTTAGGTTCTCTAGGGGGCGGTCGGAGCACCGGGGAGCTGTTTTTT.